The 20 T cell receptor beta chains in this list originate from one sample, sequenced in a study of Ad26.COV2.S vaccination and SARS-CoV-2 variants. Treatment specified: around 19 received Ad26.COV2.S at low or high dose, single or two shots; about 5 received placebo; per-sample allocation not given. Day 63 after the first vaccine or placebo injection was the time point for sampling. Clones were read by immunoSEQ multiplex PCR, and TCRdb kept only the in-frame ones, dropping some. Altogether about 390,000 clones are present, about 92% being singletons, with the ten largest covering approximately 1.6%. The sequences come from peripheral blood, collected in a trial of Ad26.COV2.S vaccine versus placebo. All receptors come from a person between 18 and 60 years old who received the Ad26.COV2.S COVID-19 vaccine or a placebo.

V is TRBV10-3 and J is TRBJ2-4; TRBD2 agrees at 8 bases. CDR3 length equals 14 residues. The germline V gene encodes CDR1 ENHRY and CDR2 SYGVKD. V shed 3 bases, J shed 4 bases, and the junction held 2 bases outside the gene matches. The CDR3 spells CAISDIAGKNIQYF. Written as DNA, the CDR3 is TGTGCCATCAGTGACATAGCGGGGAAAAACATTCAGTACTTC.

The V gene is TRBV6-5, the J gene TRBJ1-3, with D perhaps matching TRBD1 (6 bases). The CDR3 length is 15 residues. Germline V CDR1 and CDR2: MNHEY, SVGAGI. Trimming shortened V by 8 bases and J by 5 bases, and 19 bases separated the two germline ends. As DNA, the CDR3 is TGTGCCAGCTGCGACAGGCCGCGAAGTAGAAACACCATATATTTT. Translation: CASCDRPRSRNTIYF.

The chain joins TRBV10-2 to TRBJ2-7; D tentatively fits TRBD1 or TRBD2 (5 bases each). CDR1 and CDR2 (germline): WSHSY, SAAADI. The CDR3 covers 14 residues. The V end lost 5 bases, the J end lost 2 bases, and 13 bases lay between the germline ends. This CDR3 reads CASSIGDVPYEQYF. CDR3 DNA sequence: TGCGCCAGCAGTATAGGGGACGTCCCCTACGAGCAGTACTTC.

V gene TRBV11-2 combines with J gene TRBJ1-4; tentatively, D is TRBD1 (5 bases). Germline V CDR1 and CDR2: SGHAT, FQNNGV. The CDR3 runs 16 residues. V was trimmed by 4 bases and J by 4 bases, leaving 16 bases between them. CDR3 nucleotide sequence: TGTGCCAGCAGCTCCCCTTGGGGTAGGGGTAATGAAAAACTGTTTTTT. Translated: CASSSPWGRGNEKLFF.

The rearrangement uses TRBV19 and TRBJ1-2; possibly TRBD1 for D (6 bases). In germline, CDR1 is LNHDA, CDR2 SQIVND (reference sequence). The CDR3 spans 15 residues. V was trimmed by 9 bases and J by 9 bases, leaving 26 bases between them. CDR3 nucleotide sequence: TGTGCCAGCATTGACCCGGGCAGGGGCCCTAGGAGCTACACCTTC. Translation: CASIDPGRGPRSYTF.

This chain uses TRBV18 with TRBJ1-1; 7 nucleotides match TRBD1. Trimming took 3 bases from V and 1 from J; bases not matched to a gene: 2. Germline V gene lookup returns CDR1 KGHSH and CDR2 LQKENI. This CDR3 is 14 amino acids long. In nucleotides, the CDR3 is TGTGCCAGCTCACCGGACAGGAAGAACACTGAAGCTTTCTTT. It is translated as CASSPDRKNTEAFF. The whole variable domain, filled in from reference TRBV18 and TRBJ1-1, reads NAGVMQNPRHLVRRRGQEARLRCSPMKGHSHVYWYRQLPEEGLKFMVYLQKENIIDESGMPKERFSAEFPKEGPSILRIQQVVRGDSAAYFCASSPDRKNTEAFFGQGTRLTVV.

This chain links TRBV9 with TRBJ2-5, with TRBD2 matching 7 bases. The germline CDR1 and CDR2 sequences are SGDLS and YYNGEE. J lost 5 bases, V lost 4 bases, and 11 bases had no gene match. The CDR3 sequence is 15 residues long. CDR3 residues: CASSSTQIGGETQYF. CDR3 bases: TGTGCCAGCAGCTCAACGCAGATCGGGGGGGAGACCCAGTACTTC.

This chain links TRBV7-2 with TRBJ2-2; TRBD1 aligns across 9 bases. Losses at the gene ends were 3 bases for V and 6 bases for J; bases not matched to a gene: 5. The length of the CDR3 is 15 residues. Germline V gives CDR1 SGHTA, CDR2 FQGNSA. The CDR3 DNA sequence: TGTGCCAGCAGCTTCGGCGACAGGGGGTCCGGGGAGCTGTTTTTT. Translation gives CASSFGDRGSGELFF.

The rearrangement joins TRBV6-2 or TRBV6-3 to TRBJ2-3; D gene unclear. With 4 bases removed from V and 4 bases from J, the gap between germline ends came to 3 bases. CDR1 is MNHEY, CDR2 SVGEGT, per germline. This CDR3 has 11 residues. CDR3 in amino acids: CASSLSDTQYF. CDR3 coding DNA: TGTGCCAGCAGTTTGTCAGATACGCAGTATTTT.

The chain joins TRBV5-1 to TRBJ2-5, with TRBD2 identical over 7 bases. Trimming cost V 3 bases and J 0 bases; bases outside gene matches: 5. The CDR3 spans 15 residues. Germline CDR1 and CDR2: SGHRS and YFSETQ. CDR3 residues: CASSYLLAYQETQYF. The DNA of the CDR3 is TGCGCCAGCAGCTACCTACTAGCGTACCAAGAGACCCAGTACTTC.

CDR3 in DNA: TGTGCCAGCAGCAAACGAACAGGGGAGAGCAATCAGCCCCAGCATTTT. This encodes CASSKRTGESNQPQHF. V usage is TRBV7-2 and J usage is TRBJ1-5, with 7 positions matching TRBD1. This CDR3 contains 16 residues. J lost 1 base, V lost 5 bases, and 8 bases had no gene match. Germline V gene sequence: CDR1 SGHTA, CDR2 FQGNSA.

This rearrangement joins TRBV4-3 to TRBJ2-2; perhaps TRBD1 as D (5 bases). CDR1 is LGHNA and CDR2 is YSLEER in the germline V gene. The CDR3 is 14 amino acids. Trimming removed 3 bases at V and 8 bases at J, with 13 bases between. The CDR3 sequence is CASSHRTPGGELFF. The CDR3 coding sequence is TGCGCCAGCAGCCACCGGACACCTGGAGGGGAGCTGTTTTTT.

V usage is TRBV10-2 and J usage is TRBJ2-5; TRBD2 agrees at 8 bases. The CDR3 spans 13 residues. The ends lost 8 bases at V and 4 bases at J; junction bases unmatched: 6. Germline CDR1 WSHSY, CDR2 SAAADI. The DNA for the CDR3 is TGCGCCAGCTGGGCGGGGGGCGGAGAGACCCAGTACTTC. Translation: CASWAGGGETQYF.

The CDR3 loop is CASSPTDANYGYTF. The CDR3 DNA sequence: TGTGCCAGCTCACCGACAGACGCTAACTATGGCTACACCTTC. This chain links TRBV18 with TRBJ1-2; TRBD1 might be the D (5 bases). V lost 3 bases to trimming and J lost 0 bases, with 8 bases between them. Germline CDR1 and CDR2: KGHSH and LQKENI. The CDR3 totals 14 residues.

To note about this clone: The junction shows a germline mismatch at one end, possibly a read error. The chain couples TRBV2 to TRBJ1-2; D may be TRBD1 (5 bases). Germline V lookup: CDR1 SNHLY, CDR2 FYNNEI. This CDR3 has 11 residues. The CDR3 DNA follows: TGTGCCAGCAGTGAACAGGGAGGTCGCTCCTTC. Its translation: CASSEQGGRSF.

The gene calls are TRBV5-4 and TRBJ1-2; D is perhaps TRBD1 (5 bases). This CDR3 spans 13 amino acids. Germline CDR1 reads SGHNT; CDR2 reads YYREEE (reference sequence). V shed 1 base and J shed 5 bases, with 9 bases lying between them. DNA for the CDR3: TGTGCCAGCAGCTTGTCTCAGGGATATGGCTACACCTTC. It specifies CASSLSQGYGYTF.

V and J are TRBV4-3 and TRBJ2-1; possible D gene TRBD2, 5 bases. The CDR3 spans 14 residues. V dropped 0 bases and J dropped 4 bases, with 7 bases sitting between them. Germline V lookup: CDR1 LGHNA, CDR2 YSLEER. CDR3 region: CASSQDRTYNEQFF. The CDR3 DNA is TGCGCCAGCAGCCAAGATAGGACTTACAATGAGCAGTTCTTC.

This chain joins TRBV5-4 and TRBJ2-5; D is perhaps TRBD1 (6 bases). This CDR3 spans 14 amino acids. Trimming removed 5 bases at V and 2 bases at J, with 13 bases between. CDR1 and CDR2 from the germline V gene are SGHNT and YYREEE (reference sequence). The CDR3 nucleotides read TGTGCCAGCAGGAACCAGGGGTCTCAAGAGACCCAGTACTTC. It specifies CASRNQGSQETQYF.

V gene TRBV6-4 combines with J gene TRBJ2-3, with 13 bases lining up with TRBD2. Germline V gene data show CDR1 as MRHNA and CDR2 as SNTAGT. The CDR3 contains 19 residues. After removal of 7 bases from V and 2 bases from J, the junction contained 15 bases not matched to a gene. The CDR3 sequence: CASTLGLAGDSRPTDTQYF. CDR3 nucleotides: TGTGCCAGCACCCTCGGACTAGCGGGGGATTCGCGCCCCACAGATACGCAGTATTTT.

V is TRBV7-9 and J is TRBJ1-5, with D perhaps matching TRBD1 (6 bases). Trimming cost V 5 bases and J 8 bases, with 25 bases left between them. In germline, CDR1 is SEHNR, CDR2 FQNEAQ (reference sequence). The CDR3 is made up of 17 amino acids. DNA of the CDR3: TGTGCCAGCAGCCCAGGAGCAGAGCTAGGGGGGATGAAGCCCCAGCATTTT. It yields the protein CASSPGAELGGMKPQHF.